A selection of T cell receptor beta chains follows, all from one sample in a study of T cell repertoires in cytomegalovirus infection. TCRdb re-derived calls from the reads in MiXCR, one entry per CDR3 protein. The sample lists about 280,000 distinct CDR3 sequences, about 20% occurring once. For these TCRs, the target antigens are not known. Sequenced here: cultured PBMCs, sampled from culture after CMV antigen stimulation. These TCRs come from a human donor in good health (CMV status not recorded). Some clones in this sample may be carry-over from other donors' samples. CDR3s include the opening cysteine and the closing phenylalanine or tryptophan. A D gene is named only where the DNA matches it firmly. Some rows mark clone size as missing; the rest say once, few, many or name a class of expanded clone.

clone size | J gene | V gene | D gene | CDR3 DNA | CDR3 protein
. | TRBJ1-3 | TRBV20-1 | . | TGCAGTGCTATACAGCGCTCCTCTGGAAACACCATATATTTT | CSAIQRSSGNTIYF
. | TRBJ2-2 | TRBV10-3 | TRBD2 | TGTGCCATCAGTACTAGCGGGACCGGGGAGCTGTTTTTT | CAISTSGTGELFF
few | TRBJ2-4 | TRBV12-3/TRBV12-4 | TRBD1 | TGTGCCAGCAGTTTAGATCCGGGACAGGGTGCCTTC | CASSLDPGQGAF
. | TRBJ1-1 | TRBV28 | . | TGTGCCAGCAGTTTCGGTCTCGGTCGCACTGAAGCTTTCTTT | CASSFGLGRTEAFF
. | TRBJ2-1 | TRBV30 | . | TGTGCCTGGAGACCAACTGGGGATTACAATGAGCAGTTCTTC | CAWRPTGDYNEQFF
. | TRBJ2-1 | TRBV5-4 | . | TGTGCCAGCAGCTTACCGCTTGGCAATGAGCAGTTCTTC | CASSLPLGNEQFF
many | TRBJ1-2 | TRBV10-3 | . | TGTGCCCTGAGGGGAGAGGGGCACGATGGCTACACCTTC | CALRGEGHDGYTF
. | TRBJ2-6 | TRBV19 | . | TGTGCCAGTCGAACAACCCTCTCTGGGGCCAACGTCCTGACTTTC | CASRTTLSGANVLTF
. | TRBJ1-4 | TRBV10-2 | . | TGCGCCAGCAGTGAGGCAGGACCGGATAATGAAAAACTGTTTTTT | CASSEAGPDNEKLFF
. | TRBJ1-5 | TRBV12-3/TRBV12-4 | TRBD1 | TGTGCCAGCAGCCCCGGGACAGGGGTACAGCCCCAGCATTTT | CASSPGTGVQPQHF
. | TRBJ2-3 | TRBV29-1 | . | TGCAGCGCAGCGCCGGGACGGCAGTATTTT | CSAAPGRQYF
. | TRBJ2-5 | TRBV20-1 | TRBD2 | TGCAGTGCTCTAAAGACTAGCAAAGAGACCCAGTACTTC | CSALKTSKETQYF
. | TRBJ2-5 | TRBV20-1 | TRBD2 | TGCAGTGCTAGTGGACTAGCGGGAAAAGAGACCCAGTACTTC | CSASGLAGKETQYF
. | TRBJ2-3 | TRBV29-1 | TRBD2 | TGCAGCGTTGCTGGGACTAGCGGGAGGTCCACTAGCACAGATACGCAGTATTTT | CSVAGTSGRSTSTDTQYF
. | TRBJ2-1 | TRBV11-2 | . | TGTGCCAGCAGCTTAGTGGCGGGAAATCTCGATGAGCAGTTCTTC | CASSLVAGNLDEQFF
. | TRBJ1-1 | TRBV6-5 | . | TGTGCCAGCAGTTACTCGAATCCTGCCACTGAAGCTTTCTTT | CASSYSNPATEAFF
many | TRBJ2-2 | TRBV12-3/TRBV12-4 | . | TGTGCCAGCAGACTCCAGTGGGGCGGGGAGCTGTTTTTT | CASRLQWGGELFF
. | TRBJ2-2 | TRBV30 | . | TGTGCCTGGAGTGTAACAGGGAACACCGGGGAGCTGTTTTTT | CAWSVTGNTGELFF